Following are 11 T cell receptor beta chains from one sample sequenced in a study of blood T cells in healthy people across ages. It was with a sample-barcoded 5' primer and a J-beta primer mix that a second PCR of roughly 7 to 12 cycles was run. TCRdb ran MiXCR on the 5' RACE reads and lists one entry per CDR3 protein. Here the sample spans 1.5 million to 1.9 million distinct CDR3 sequences, approximately 39% being singletons. The sample was blood. These receptor sequences come from a woman aged 18-29 years in good health.

This clonotype was picked up a small number of times. This chain connects TRBV25-1 to TRBJ1-5; D possibly corresponds to TRBD1 (5 bases). The CDR3 loop spans 14 amino acids. V was shortened by 5 bases and J by 1 base, with 9 bases between the two germline ends. CDR1 is MGHDK and CDR2 is SYGVNS in the germline V gene. The CDR3 sequence is CASSPWGSNQPQHF. The CDR3 DNA sequence: TGTGCCAGCAGTCCATGGGGCAGCAATCAGCCCCAGCATTTT. Full variable domain (outside the CDR3, taken from reference TRBV25-1 and TRBJ1-5): EADIYQTPRYLVIGTGKKITLECSQTMGHDKMYWYQQDPGMELHLIHYSYGVNSTEKGDLSSESTVSRIRTEHFPLTLESARPSHTSQYLCASSPWGSNQPQHFGDGTRLSIL.

The chain joins TRBV6-4 to TRBJ1-2; D may be TRBD1 (5 bases). Germline V CDR1 and CDR2: MRHNA, SNTAGT. V lost 0 bases, J lost 7 bases, and 9 bases lay in between. This CDR3 comprises 13 residues. The CDR3 DNA is TGTGCCAGCAGTGACTCGTTTGGGGCTGGCTACACCTTC. Translating gives CASSDSFGAGYTF.

This clonotype was detected a few times. The V and J genes are TRBV7-9 and TRBJ1-1; D gene unclear. Between the trimmed V and J ends, which lost 2 bases and 1 base, there was a span of 8 bases. The germline CDR1 and CDR2 sequences are SEHNR and FQNEAQ (reference sequence). The CDR3 runs 14 residues. The CDR3 here is CASSLTESNTEAFF. CDR3 bases: TGTGCCAGCAGCTTAACAGAATCGAACACTGAAGCTTTCTTT.

CDR3 bases: TGCAGCGTTGGAAGGGGGGCAAATTCACCCCTCCACTTT. As protein: CSVGRGANSPLHF. The chain couples TRBV29-1 to TRBJ1-6; D is perhaps TRBD1 (6 bases). The CDR3 is 13 residues long. V lost 4 bases to trimming and J lost 7 bases, with 11 bases between them. Germline V gene lookup returns CDR1 SQVTM and CDR2 ANQGSEA.

This chain connects TRBV12-3 or TRBV12-4 to TRBJ2-1, with a tentative D call TRBD1 (6 bases). This CDR3 comprises 15 residues. Trimming pared 3 bases from V and 7 bases from J, leaving 16 bases between. CDR3 in DNA: TGTGCCAGCAGTTTCCGGCAGGGGAGAAGGAATGAGCAGTTCTTC. This encodes CASSFRQGRRNEQFF.

The genes are TRBV5-5 and TRBJ2-7; D might be TRBD2 (5 bases). V lost 2 bases and J lost 3, with 12 bases in between. The germline CDR1 and CDR2 sequences are SGHKS and YYEKEE (reference sequence). The CDR3 consists of 14 residues. The CDR3 reads CASSFPLRDYEQYF. CDR3 nucleotide sequence: TGTGCCAGCAGCTTTCCCCTCCGGGACTACGAGCAGTACTTC. Full variable domain (missing parts from reference TRBV5-5 and TRBJ2-7): DAGVTQSPTHLIKTRGQQVTLRCSPISGHKSVSWYQQVLGQGPQFIFQYYEKEERGRGNFPDRFSARQFPNYSSELNVNALLLGDSALYLCASSFPLRDYEQYFGPGTRLTVT.

Only a few counts were recorded for this clonotype. The chain employs TRBV7-2 and TRBJ2-7, with unresolved D. The length of the CDR3 is 14 residues. With 5 bases removed from V and 6 bases from J, the gap between germline ends came to 17 bases. Looked up from germline, CDR1 is SGHTA and CDR2 is FQGNSA. This chain's CDR3 is CASSPWGIIGEQYF. CDR3 in DNA: TGTGCCAGCAGCCCTTGGGGTATAATCGGCGAGCAGTACTTC.

The rearrangement uses TRBV12-3 or TRBV12-4 and TRBJ2-6; the match to TRBD2 covers 7 bases. V was clipped by 6 bases and J by 2 bases; unmatched bases: 10. The CDR3 has 17 amino acids. For the CDR3, the DNA is TGTGCCAGCAGCCGTCTCGGTCGGGGGGCTGGGGCCAACGTCCTGACTTTC. Its translation: CASSRLGRGAGANVLTF.

This sequence joins TRBV2 and TRBJ2-7; 9 bases align to TRBD2. The assigned J gene may be wrong: the sequence end matches TRBJ2-5 better. The CDR3 is 14 amino acids. Germline CDR1 is SNHLY and CDR2 is FYNNEI. CDR3 amino acids: CASMGAGGVETQYF. The CDR3 nucleotides are TGTGCCAGCATGGGAGCGGGGGGAGTGGAGACCCAGTACTTC.

The chain joins TRBV20-1 to TRBJ2-1; perhaps TRBD2 as D (5 bases). From germline, CDR1 is DFQATT and CDR2 SNEGSKA (reference sequence). V lost 2 bases to trimming and J lost 4 bases, with 12 bases between them. The CDR3 totals 14 residues. The CDR3 DNA reads TGCAGTGCTAGATCCCGGACTGGTTACAATGAGCAGTTCTTC. Translated, it gives CSARSRTGYNEQFF.

The V and J genes are TRBV4-1 and TRBJ1-1; the D gene is possibly TRBD1 (5 bases). CDR3 length: 15 amino acids. Germline CDR1 reads MGHRA; CDR2 reads YSYEKL. The germline V and J ends were trimmed by 3 bases and 3 bases, with 14 bases remaining between them. This chain's CDR3 is CASSQAKGLDTEAFF. In nucleotides, the CDR3 is TGCGCCAGCAGCCAGGCTAAGGGGTTAGACACTGAAGCTTTCTTT.